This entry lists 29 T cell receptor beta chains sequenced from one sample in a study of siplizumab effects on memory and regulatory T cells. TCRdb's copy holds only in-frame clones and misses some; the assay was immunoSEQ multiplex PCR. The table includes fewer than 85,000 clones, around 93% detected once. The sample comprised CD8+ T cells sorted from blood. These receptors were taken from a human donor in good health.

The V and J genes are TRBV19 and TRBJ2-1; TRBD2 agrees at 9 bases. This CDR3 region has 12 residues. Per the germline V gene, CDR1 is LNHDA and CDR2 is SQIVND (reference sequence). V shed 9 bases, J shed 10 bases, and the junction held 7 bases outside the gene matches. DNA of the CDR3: TGTGCCAGCGGGACTAGCTTTGGCGAGCAGTTCTTC. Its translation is CASGTSFGEQFF.

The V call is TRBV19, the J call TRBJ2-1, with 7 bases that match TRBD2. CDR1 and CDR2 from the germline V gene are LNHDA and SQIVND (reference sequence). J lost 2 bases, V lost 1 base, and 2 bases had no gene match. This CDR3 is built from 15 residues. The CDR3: CASSIGSGPYNEQFF. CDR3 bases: TGTGCCAGTAGTATAGGTAGCGGGCCCTACAATGAGCAGTTCTTC.

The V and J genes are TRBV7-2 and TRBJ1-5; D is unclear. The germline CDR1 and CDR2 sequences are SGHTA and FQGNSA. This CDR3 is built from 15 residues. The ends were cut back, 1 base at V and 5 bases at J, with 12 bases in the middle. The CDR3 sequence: CASSLVDQHYQPQHF. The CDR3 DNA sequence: TGTGCCAGCAGCTTAGTGGACCAGCATTATCAGCCCCAGCATTTT.

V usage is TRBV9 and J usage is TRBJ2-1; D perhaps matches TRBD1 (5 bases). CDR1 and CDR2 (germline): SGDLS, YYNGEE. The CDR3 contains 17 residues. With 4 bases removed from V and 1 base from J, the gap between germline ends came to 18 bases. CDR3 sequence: CASSNNGWGESYNEQFF. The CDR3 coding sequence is TGTGCCAGCAGCAACAATGGCTGGGGCGAGTCCTACAATGAGCAGTTCTTC.

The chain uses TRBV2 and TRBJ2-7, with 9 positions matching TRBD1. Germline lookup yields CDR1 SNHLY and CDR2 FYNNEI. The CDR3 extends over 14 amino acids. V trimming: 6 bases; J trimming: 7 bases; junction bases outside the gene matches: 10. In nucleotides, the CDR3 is TGTGCCAGCAGGGGACAGGGTGGGTTGAGGGAGCAGTACTTC. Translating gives CASRGQGGLREQYF.

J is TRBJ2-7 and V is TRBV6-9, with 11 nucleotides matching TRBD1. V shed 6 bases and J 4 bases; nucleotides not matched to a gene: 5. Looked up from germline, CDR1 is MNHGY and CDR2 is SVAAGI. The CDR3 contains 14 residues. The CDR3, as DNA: TGTGCCAGCAGCGATGGGACAGGGGGTTACGAGCAGTACTTC. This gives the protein CASSDGTGGYEQYF.

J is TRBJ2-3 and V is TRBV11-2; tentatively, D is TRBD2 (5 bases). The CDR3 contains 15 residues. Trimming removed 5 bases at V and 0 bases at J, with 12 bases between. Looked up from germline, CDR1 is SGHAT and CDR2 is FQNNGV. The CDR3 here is CASSPGLGSTDTQYF. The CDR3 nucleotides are TGTGCCAGCAGCCCAGGACTGGGTAGCACAGATACGCAGTATTTT.

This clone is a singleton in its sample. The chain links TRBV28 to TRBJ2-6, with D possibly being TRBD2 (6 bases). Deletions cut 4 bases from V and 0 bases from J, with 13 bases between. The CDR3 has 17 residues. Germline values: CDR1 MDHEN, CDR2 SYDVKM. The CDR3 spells CASSSLAETSGANVLTF. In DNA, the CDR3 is TGTGCCAGCAGTTCGTTAGCGGAGACCTCTGGGGCCAACGTCCTGACTTTC.

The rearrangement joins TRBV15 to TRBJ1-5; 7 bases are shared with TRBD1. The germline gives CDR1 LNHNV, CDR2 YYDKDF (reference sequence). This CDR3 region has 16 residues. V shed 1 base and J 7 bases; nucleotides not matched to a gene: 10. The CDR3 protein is CATSRGLQGLKQPQHF. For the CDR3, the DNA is TGTGCCACCAGCAGAGGGCTACAGGGGTTGAAGCAGCCCCAGCATTTT.

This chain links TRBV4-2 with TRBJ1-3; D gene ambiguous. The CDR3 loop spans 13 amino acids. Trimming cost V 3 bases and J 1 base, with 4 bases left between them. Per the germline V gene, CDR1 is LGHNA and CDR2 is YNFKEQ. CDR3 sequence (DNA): TGTGCCAGCAGCCAGCGGTCTGGAAACACCATATATTTT. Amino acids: CASSQRSGNTIYF.

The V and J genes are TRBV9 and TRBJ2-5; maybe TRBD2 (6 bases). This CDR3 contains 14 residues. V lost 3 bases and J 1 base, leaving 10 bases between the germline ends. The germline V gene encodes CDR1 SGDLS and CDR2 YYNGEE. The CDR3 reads CASSGSGTQETQYF. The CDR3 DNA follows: TGTGCCAGCAGCGGTAGCGGAACCCAAGAGACCCAGTACTTC.

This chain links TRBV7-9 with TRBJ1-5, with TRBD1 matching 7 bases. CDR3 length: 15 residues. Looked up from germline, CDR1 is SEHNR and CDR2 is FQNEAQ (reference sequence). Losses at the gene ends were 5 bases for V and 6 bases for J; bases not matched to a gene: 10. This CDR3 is CASSRDRELGQPQHF. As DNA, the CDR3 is TGTGCCAGCAGCCGAGACAGGGAGCTAGGTCAGCCCCAGCATTTT.

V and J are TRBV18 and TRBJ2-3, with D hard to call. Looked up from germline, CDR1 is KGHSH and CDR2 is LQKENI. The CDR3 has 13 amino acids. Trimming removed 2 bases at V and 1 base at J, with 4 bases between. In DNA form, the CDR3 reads TGTGCCAGCTCACCATGGGGCACAGATACGCAGTATTTT. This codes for CASSPWGTDTQYF. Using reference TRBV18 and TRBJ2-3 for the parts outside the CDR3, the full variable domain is NAGVMQNPRHLVRRRGQEARLRCSPMKGHSHVYWYRQLPEEGLKFMVYLQKENIIDESGMPKERFSAEFPKEGPSILRIQQVVRGDSAAYFCASSPWGTDTQYFGPGTRLTVL.

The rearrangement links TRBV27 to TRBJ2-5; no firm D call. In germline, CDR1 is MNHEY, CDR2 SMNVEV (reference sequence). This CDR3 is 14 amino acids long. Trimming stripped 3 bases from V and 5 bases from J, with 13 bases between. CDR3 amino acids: CASSLDSGGETQYF. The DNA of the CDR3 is TGTGCCAGCAGTTTGGATTCGGGTGGGGAGACCCAGTACTTC.

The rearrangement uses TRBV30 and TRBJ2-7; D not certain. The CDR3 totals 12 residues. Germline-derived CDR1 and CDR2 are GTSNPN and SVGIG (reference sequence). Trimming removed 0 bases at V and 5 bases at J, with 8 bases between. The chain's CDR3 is CAWSVGWDEQYF. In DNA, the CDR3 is TGTGCCTGGAGTGTCGGCTGGGACGAGCAGTACTTC.

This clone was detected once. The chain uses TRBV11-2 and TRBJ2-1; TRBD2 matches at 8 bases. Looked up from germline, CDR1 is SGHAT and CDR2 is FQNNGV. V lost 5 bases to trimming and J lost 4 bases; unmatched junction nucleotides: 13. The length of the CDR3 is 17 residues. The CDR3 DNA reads TGTGCCAGCAGCCTCTCCCATGGGACTAGTTCTTACAATGAGCAGTTCTTC. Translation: CASSLSHGTSSYNEQFF.

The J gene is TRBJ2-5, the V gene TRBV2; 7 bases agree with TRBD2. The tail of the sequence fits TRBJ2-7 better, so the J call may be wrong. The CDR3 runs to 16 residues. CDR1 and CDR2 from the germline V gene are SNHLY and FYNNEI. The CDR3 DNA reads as TGTGCCAGCAGTGACACCGGAAGCGGGACTTCCTACGAGCAGTACTTC. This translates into CASSDTGSGTSYEQYF.

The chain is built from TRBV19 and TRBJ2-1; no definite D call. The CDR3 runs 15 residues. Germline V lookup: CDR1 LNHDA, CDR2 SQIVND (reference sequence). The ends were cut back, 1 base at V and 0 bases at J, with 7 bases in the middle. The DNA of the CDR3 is TGTGCCAGTAGTATAGTACAGAGCTCCTACAATGAGCAGTTCTTC. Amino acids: CASSIVQSSYNEQFF.

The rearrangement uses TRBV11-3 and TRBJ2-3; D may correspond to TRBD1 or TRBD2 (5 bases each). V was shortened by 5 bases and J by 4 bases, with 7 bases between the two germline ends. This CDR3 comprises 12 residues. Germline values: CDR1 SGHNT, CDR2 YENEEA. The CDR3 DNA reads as TGTGCCAGCAGCCGGGGCTCAGATACGCAGTATTTT. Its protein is CASSRGSDTQYF.

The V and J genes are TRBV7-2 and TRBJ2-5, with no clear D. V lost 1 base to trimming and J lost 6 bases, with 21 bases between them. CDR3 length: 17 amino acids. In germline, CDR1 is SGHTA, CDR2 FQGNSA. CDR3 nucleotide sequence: TGTGCCAGCAGCTTAGTAGGGCGTGGGCCGGTTTCCAAGACCCAGTACTTC. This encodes CASSLVGRGPVSKTQYF.

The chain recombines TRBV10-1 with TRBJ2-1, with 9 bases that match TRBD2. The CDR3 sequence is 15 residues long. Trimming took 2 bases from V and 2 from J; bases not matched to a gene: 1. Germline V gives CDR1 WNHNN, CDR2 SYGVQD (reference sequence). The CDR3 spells CASSEVAGAYNEQFF. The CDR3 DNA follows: TGCGCCAGCAGTGAGGTAGCGGGAGCCTACAATGAGCAGTTCTTC.

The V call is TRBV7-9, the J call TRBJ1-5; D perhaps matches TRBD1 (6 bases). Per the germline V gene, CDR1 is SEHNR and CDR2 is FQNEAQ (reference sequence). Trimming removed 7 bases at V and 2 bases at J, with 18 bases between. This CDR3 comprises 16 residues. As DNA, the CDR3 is TGTGCCAGCACAACAGGGAAAGAGGGCCGCAATCAGCCCCAGCATTTT. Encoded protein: CASTTGKEGRNQPQHF. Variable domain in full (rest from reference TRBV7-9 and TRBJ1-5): DTGVSQNPRHKITKRGQNVTFRCDPISEHNRLYWYRQTLGQGPEFLTYFQNEAQLEKSRLLSDRFSAERPKGSFSTLEIQRTEQGDSAMYLCASTTGKEGRNQPQHFGDGTRLSIL.

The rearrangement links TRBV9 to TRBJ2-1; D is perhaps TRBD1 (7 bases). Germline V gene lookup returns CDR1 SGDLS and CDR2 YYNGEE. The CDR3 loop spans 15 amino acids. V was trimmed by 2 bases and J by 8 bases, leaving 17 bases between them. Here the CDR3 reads CASSVSAGGGYEQFF. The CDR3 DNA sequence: TGTGCCAGCAGCGTGTCGGCAGGGGGAGGTTATGAGCAGTTCTTC.

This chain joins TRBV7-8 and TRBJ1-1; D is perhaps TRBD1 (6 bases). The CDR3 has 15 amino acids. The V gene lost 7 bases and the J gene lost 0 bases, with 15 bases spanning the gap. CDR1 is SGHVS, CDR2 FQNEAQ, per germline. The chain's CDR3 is CASTPGAVMNTEAFF. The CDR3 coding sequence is TGTGCCAGCACCCCAGGGGCGGTTATGAACACTGAAGCTTTCTTT.

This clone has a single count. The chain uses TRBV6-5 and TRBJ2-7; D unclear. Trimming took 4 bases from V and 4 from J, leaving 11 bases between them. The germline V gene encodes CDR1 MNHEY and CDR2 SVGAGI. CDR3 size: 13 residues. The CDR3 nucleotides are TGTGCCAGCAGTTTGGCCGGTGGGTACGAGCAGTACTTC. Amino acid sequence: CASSLAGGYEQYF.

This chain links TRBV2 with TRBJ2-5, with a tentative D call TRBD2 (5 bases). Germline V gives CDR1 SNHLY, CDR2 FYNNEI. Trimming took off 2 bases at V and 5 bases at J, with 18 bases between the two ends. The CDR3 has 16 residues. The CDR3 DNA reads TGTGCCAGCAGTGAATTCCCCGGACTCTCCCAGGAGACCCAGTACTTC. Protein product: CASSEFPGLSQETQYF.

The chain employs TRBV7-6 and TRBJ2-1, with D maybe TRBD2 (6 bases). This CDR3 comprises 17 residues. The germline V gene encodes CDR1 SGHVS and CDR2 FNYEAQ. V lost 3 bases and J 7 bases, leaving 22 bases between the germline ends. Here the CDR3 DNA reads TGTGCCAGCAGCTTCGCTTTGGGCGACAGCCGGGGGAATGAGCAGTTCTTC. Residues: CASSFALGDSRGNEQFF.

Here the CDR3 DNA reads TGTGCCAGCAGCTTAGATCTCTCCCCGGGCGGCTACACCTTC. The encoded protein is CASSLDLSPGGYTF. This chain joins TRBV11-2 and TRBJ1-2; the D is unclear. Germline CDR1 SGHAT, CDR2 FQNNGV. V lost 0 bases, J lost 8 bases, and 13 bases lay in between. The CDR3 is 14 amino acids.

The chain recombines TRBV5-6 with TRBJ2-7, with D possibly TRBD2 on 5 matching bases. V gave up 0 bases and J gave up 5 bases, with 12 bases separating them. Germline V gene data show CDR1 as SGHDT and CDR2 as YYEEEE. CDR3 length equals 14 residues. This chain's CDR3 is CASSLGRRLDEQYF. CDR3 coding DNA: TGTGCCAGCAGCTTGGGACGGAGGTTAGACGAGCAGTACTTC.